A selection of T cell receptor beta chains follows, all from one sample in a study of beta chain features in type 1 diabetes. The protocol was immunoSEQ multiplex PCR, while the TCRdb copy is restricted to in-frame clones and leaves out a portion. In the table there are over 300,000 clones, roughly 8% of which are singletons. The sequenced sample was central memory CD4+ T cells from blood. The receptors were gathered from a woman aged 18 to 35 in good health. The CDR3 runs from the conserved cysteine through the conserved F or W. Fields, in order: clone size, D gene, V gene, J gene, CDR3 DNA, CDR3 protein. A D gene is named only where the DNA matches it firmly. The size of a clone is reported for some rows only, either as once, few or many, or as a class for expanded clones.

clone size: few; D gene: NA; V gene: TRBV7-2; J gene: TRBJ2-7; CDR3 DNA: TGTGCCAGCAGCTCAAGCGCGGGACAGAGCTACGAGCAGTACTTC; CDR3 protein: CASSSSAGQSYEQYF
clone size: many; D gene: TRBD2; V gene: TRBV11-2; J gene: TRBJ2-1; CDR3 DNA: TGTGCCAGCAGCTTAGAGGCTAGCGGGATTTACAATGAGCAGTTCTTC; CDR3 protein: CASSLEASGIYNEQFF
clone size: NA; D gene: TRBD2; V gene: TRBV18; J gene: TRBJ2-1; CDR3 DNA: TGTGCCAGCTCACCAGCGGGAGGGCCGAGCTCCTACAATGAGCAGTTCTTC; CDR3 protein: CASSPAGGPSSYNEQFF
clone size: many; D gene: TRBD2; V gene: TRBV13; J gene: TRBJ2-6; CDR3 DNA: TGTGCCAGCAAAAGGGAGGGCTCTGGGGCCAACGTCCTGACTTTC; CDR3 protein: CASKREGSGANVLTF
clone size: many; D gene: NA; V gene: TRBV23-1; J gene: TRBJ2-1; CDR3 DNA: TGCGCCGAGATTACGGGTGAGCAGTTCTTC; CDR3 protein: CAEITGEQFF
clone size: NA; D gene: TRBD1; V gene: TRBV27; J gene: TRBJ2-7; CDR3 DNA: TGTGCCAGCCGTAGGACAGGGAATAACGAGCAGTACTTC; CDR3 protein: CASRRTGNNEQYF
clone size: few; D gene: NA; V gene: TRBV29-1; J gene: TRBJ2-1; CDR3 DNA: TGCAGCGTTGACATCGGGACTTCCAATGAGCAGTTCTTC; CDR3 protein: CSVDIGTSNEQFF
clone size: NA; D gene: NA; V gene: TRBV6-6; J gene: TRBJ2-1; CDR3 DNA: TGTGCCAGCAGTTACTCTCAGGGAGGCGGTGAGCAGTTCTTC; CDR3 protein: CASSYSQGGGEQFF
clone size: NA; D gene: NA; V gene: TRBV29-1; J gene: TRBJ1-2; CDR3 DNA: TGCAGCGTTTCCGTAGTAGGGGATTATGGCTACACCTTC; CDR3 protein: CSVSVVGDYGYTF
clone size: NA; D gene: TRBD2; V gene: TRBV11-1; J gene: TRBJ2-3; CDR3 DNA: TGTGCCAGCAGCCGGACTAGCGGCACAGATACGCAGTATTTT; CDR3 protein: CASSRTSGTDTQYF
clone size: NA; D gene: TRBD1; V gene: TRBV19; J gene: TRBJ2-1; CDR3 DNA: TGTGCCAGTAGTGCCCCAGGGGGCATCTACAATGAGCAGTTCTTC; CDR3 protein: CASSAPGGIYNEQFF
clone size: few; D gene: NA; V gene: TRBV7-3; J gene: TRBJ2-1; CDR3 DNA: TGTGCCAGCAGCTTAACGTTTGAGCAGTTCTTC; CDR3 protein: CASSLTFEQFF
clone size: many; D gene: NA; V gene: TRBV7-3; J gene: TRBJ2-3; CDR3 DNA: TGTGCCAGCAGCCAGGGGGGTCATTCCGATACGCAGTATTTT; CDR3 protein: CASSQGGHSDTQYF
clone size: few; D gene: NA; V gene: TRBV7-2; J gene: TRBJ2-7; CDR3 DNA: TGTGCCAGCAGCTTAGTCTCTGGCGGAACCTCCTACGAGCAGTACTTC; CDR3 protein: CASSLVSGGTSYEQYF
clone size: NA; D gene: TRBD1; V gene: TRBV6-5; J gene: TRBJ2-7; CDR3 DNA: TGTGCCACCAAGGACGGGGACAGTCAGCAGTACTTC; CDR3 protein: CATKDGDSQQYF
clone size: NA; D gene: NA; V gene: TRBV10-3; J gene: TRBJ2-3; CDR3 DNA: TGTGCCATCAGCCGATCGGACGGAGATACGCAGTATTTT; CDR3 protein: CAISRSDGDTQYF
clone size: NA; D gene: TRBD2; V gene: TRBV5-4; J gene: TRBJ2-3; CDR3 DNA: TGTGCCAGCACGTCGCTAGCGGGTGGTACAGATACGCAGTATTTT; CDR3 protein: CASTSLAGGTDTQYF
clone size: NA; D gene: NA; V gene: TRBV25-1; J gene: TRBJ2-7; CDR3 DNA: TGTGCCAGCAGTGAATGGGGAAGGGAATCCCCCGAGCAGTACTTC; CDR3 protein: CASSEWGRESPEQYF
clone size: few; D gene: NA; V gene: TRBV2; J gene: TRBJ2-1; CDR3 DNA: TGTGCCAGCAATGGGATCTCCTACAATGAGCAGTTCTTC; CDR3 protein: CASNGISYNEQFF
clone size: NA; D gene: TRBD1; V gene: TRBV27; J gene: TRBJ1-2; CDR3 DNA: TGTGCCAGCAGAGGGGGACAGGGGGCTAGAGGCTACACCTTC; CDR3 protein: CASRGGQGARGYTF
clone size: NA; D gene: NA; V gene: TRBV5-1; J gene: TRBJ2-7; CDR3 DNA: TGCGCCAGCAGCTTGGGAGGGTCTTCCTACGAGCAGTACTTC; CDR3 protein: CASSLGGSSYEQYF
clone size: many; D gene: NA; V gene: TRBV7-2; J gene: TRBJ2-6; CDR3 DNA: TGTGCCAGCAGCTTAGCGTCGACTGCCGCCAACGTCCTGACTTTC; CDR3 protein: CASSLASTAANVLTF
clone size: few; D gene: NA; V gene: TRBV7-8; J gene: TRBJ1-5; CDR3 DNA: TGTGCCAGCAGCTTGATGGGGGCCGAACAGCCCCAGCATTTT; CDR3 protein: CASSLMGAEQPQHF
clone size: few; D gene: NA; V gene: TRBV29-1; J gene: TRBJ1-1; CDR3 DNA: TGCAGCGTTGAACGAGGGGGAACTGAAGCTTTCTTT; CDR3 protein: CSVERGGTEAFF
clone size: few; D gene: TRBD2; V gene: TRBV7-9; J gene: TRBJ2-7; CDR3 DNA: TGTGCCAGCAGCCCCCGGGTAGCGGGAGGGTTATACGAGCAGTACTTC; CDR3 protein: CASSPRVAGGLYEQYF
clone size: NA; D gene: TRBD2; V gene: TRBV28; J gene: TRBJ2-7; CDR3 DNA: TGTGCCAGTGGGACTAGCGGGAGAATCACGTACGAGCAGTACTTC; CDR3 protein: CASGTSGRITYEQYF
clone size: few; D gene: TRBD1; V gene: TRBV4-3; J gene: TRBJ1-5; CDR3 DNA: TGCGCCAGCAGCCAAGAGTACAGGGGGAGTCAGCCCCAGCATTTT; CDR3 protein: CASSQEYRGSQPQHF
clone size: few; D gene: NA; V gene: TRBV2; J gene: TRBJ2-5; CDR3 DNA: TGTGCCAGCCTACGGACAAGCGGGGAGACCCAGTACTTC; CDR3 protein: CASLRTSGETQYF
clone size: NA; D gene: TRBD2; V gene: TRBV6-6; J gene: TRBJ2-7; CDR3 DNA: TGTGCCAGCAGTTACTCCGGGACTAGCGACTACGAGCAGTACTTC; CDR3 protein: CASSYSGTSDYEQYF
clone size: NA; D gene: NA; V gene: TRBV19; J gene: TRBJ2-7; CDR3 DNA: TGTGCCAGTAGTATCAGGGCGGTAGCGGAGACTTTTCCCTACGAGCAGTACTTC; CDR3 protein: CASSIRAVAETFPYEQYF
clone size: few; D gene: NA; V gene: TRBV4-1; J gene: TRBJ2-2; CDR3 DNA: TGCGCCAGCAGCCAAGCAGGTCGAAGGAACACCGGGGAGCTGTTTTTT; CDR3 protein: CASSQAGRRNTGELFF
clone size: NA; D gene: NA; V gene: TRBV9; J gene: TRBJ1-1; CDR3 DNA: TGTGTCAGCAGCGCCCACACGGCCGAGGGCACTGAAGCTTTCTTT; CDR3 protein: CVSSAHTAEGTEAFF
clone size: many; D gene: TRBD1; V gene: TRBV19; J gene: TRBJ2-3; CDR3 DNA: TGTGCCAGTAGCGCGGGACAGGGGAGCACAGATACGCAGTATTTT; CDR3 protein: CASSAGQGSTDTQYF
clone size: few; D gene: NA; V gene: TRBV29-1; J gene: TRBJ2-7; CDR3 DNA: TGCAGCGTTGAAGATGGAATCTTTCCCTCCGAGCAGTACTTC; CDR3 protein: CSVEDGIFPSEQYF
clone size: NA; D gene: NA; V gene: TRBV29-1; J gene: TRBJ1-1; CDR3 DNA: TGCAGCGGGGGAGGTGGAACTACGAACACTGAAGCTTTCTTT; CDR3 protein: CSGGGGTTNTEAFF
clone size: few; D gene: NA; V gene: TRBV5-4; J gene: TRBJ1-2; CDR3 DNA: TGTGCCAGCAGCCCTCCTGGCAGGAGGACGACCAAGTATGGCTACACCTTC; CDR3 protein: CASSPPGRRTTKYGYTF
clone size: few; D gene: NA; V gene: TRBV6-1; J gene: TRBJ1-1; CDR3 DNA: TGTGCCAGCAGTACTTACCTCAAACAGGTAGCTTTCTTT; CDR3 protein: CASSTYLKQVAFF
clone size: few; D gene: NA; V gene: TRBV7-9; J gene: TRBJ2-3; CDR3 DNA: TGTGCCAGCAGCCCAGGGGAATATCACAACACAGATACGCAGTATTTT; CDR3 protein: CASSPGEYHNTDTQYF
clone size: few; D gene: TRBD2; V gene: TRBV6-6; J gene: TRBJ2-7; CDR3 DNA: TGTGCCAGCAGTTACCGCTCGGGCGGGAGTACGTACGAGCAGTACTTC; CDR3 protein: CASSYRSGGSTYEQYF
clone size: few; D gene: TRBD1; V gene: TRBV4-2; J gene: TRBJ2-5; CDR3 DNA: TGTGCCAGCAGCCGTCTGGGGACAGGGGGCGGCGGTGAGACCCAGTACTTC; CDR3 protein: CASSRLGTGGGGETQYF
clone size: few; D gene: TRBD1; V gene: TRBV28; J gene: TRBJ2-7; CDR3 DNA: TGTGCCAGCAATCCCGGAGACAGGGGGCCCCTCGAGCAGTACTTC; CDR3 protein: CASNPGDRGPLEQYF
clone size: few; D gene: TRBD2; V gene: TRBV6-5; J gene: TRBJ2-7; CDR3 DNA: TGTGCCAGCAGTTACTCGTTTGCAGGACTAGCCTACGAGCAGTACTTC; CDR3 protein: CASSYSFAGLAYEQYF
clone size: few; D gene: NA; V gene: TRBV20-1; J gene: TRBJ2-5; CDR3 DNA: TGCAGTCCGGGGAGGGAGACCCAGTACTTC; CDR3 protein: CSPGRETQYF
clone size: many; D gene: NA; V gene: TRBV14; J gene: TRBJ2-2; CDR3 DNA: TGTGCCAGCAGCGCGCAGAACACCGGGGAGCTGTTTTTT; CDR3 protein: CASSAQNTGELFF
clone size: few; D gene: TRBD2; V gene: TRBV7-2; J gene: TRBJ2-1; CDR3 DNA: TGTGCCAGCAGCTTAGCGCCAGAAGGGGAGGGGCAGTTCTTC; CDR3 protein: CASSLAPEGEGQFF
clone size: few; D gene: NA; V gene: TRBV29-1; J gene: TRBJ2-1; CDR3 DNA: TGCAGCGGAGAACAGGGAGGCAATGAGCAGTTCTTC; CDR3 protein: CSGEQGGNEQFF
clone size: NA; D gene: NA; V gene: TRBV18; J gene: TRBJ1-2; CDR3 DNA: TGTGCCAGCTCACCAAGTGCTCCGGGACTTAGAAACTATGGCTACACCTTC; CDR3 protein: CASSPSAPGLRNYGYTF
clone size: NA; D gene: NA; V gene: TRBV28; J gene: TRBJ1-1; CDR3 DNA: TGTGCCAGCAGTTCCGTGAGCACAGGGAGAACCCCGTATACTGAAGCTTTCTTT; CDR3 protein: CASSSVSTGRTPYTEAFF
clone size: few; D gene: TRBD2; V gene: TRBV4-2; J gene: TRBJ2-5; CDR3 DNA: TGTGCCAGCAGCCCGAGAGGAGCGGGAGCCGAGGGGACCCAGTACTTC; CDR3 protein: CASSPRGAGAEGTQYF
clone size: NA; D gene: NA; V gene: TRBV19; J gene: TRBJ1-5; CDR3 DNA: TGTGCCAGTGCCCAGGGACGTCAGCCCCAGCATTTT; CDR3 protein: CASAQGRQPQHF
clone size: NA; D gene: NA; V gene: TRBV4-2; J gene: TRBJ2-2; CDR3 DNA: TGTGCCAGCAGCCCTCACGGCACCGGGGAGCTGTTTTTT; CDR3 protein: CASSPHGTGELFF